This T cell receptor beta chain derives from a study of blood T cell repertoires in COVID-19. Sequencing was performed with immunoSEQ multiplex PCR; in TCRdb, only in-frame clones are kept and a portion is missing. The sample records about 150,000 clones, around 79% being singletons. The sequenced sample consisted of peripheral blood. This clonotype was obtained from a man between 45 and 60 years old with active or convalescent COVID-19.

The CDR3 DNA sequence: TGCAGTGCTTCTACAGTTGATACGCAGTATTTT. Translated: CSASTVDTQYF. The V and J genes are TRBV20-1 and TRBJ2-3; no firm D call. V was trimmed by 5 bases and J by 6 bases, leaving 9 bases between them. This CDR3 spans 11 amino acids. Germline V lookup: CDR1 DFQATT, CDR2 SNEGSKA (reference sequence).